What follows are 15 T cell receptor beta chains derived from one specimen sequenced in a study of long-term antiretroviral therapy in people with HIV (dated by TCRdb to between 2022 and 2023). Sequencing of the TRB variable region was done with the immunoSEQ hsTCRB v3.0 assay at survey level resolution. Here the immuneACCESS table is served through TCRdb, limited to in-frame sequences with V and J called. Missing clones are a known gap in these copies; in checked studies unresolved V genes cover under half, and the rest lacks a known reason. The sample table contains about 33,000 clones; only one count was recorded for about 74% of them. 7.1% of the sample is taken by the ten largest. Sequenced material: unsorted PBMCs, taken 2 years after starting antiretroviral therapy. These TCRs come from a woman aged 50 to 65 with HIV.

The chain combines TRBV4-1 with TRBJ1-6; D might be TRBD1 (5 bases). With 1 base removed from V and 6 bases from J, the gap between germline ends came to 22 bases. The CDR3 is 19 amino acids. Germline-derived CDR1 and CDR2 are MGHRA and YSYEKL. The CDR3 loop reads CASSQGSARGGGFNSPLHF. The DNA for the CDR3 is TGCGCCAGCAGCCAAGGAAGCGCCCGTGGGGGGGGGTTTAATTCACCCCTCCACTTT.

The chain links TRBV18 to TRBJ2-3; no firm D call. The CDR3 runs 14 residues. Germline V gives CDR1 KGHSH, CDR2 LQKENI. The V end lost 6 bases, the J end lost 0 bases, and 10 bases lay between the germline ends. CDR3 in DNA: TGTGCCAGCTCTACCACCGGTAGCACAGATACGCAGTATTTT. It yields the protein CASSTTGSTDTQYF. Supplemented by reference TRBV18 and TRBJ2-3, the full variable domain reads NAGVMQNPRHLVRRRGQEARLRCSPMKGHSHVYWYRQLPEEGLKFMVYLQKENIIDESGMPKERFSAEFPKEGPSILRIQQVVRGDSAAYFCASSTTGSTDTQYFGPGTRLTVL.

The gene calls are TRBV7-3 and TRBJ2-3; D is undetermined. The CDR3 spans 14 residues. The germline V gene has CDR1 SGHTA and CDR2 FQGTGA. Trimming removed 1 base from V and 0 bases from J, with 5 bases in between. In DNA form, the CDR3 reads TGTGCCAGCAGCTTAAGGGCTAGCACAGATACGCAGTATTTT. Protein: CASSLRASTDTQYF.

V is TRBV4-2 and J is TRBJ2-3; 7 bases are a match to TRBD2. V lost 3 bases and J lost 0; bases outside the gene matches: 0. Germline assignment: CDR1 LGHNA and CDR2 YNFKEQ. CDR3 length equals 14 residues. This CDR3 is CASSQRESTDTQYF. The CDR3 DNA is TGTGCCAGCAGCCAGCGGGAGAGCACAGATACGCAGTATTTT.

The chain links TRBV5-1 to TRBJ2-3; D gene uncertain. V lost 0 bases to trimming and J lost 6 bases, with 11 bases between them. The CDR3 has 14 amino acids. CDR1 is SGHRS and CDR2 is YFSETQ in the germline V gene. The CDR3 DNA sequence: TGCGCCAGCAGCTTGGCCGGACGGGTGGATACGCAGTATTTT. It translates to CASSLAGRVDTQYF. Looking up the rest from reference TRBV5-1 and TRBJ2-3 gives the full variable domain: KAGVTQTPRYLIKTRGQQVTLSCSPISGHRSVSWYQQTPGQGLQFLFEYFSETQRNKGNFPGRFSGRQFSNSRSEMNVSTLELGDSALYLCASSLAGRVDTQYFGPGTRLTVL.

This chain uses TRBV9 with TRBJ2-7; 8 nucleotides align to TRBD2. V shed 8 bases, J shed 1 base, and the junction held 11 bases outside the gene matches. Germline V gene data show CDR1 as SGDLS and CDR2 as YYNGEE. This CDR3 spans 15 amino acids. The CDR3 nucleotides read TGTGCCAGACCGTTCGGGGGGGCAAATTCCTACGAGCAGTACGTC. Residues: CARPFGGANSYEQYV.

As DNA, the CDR3 is TGCGCCAGCAGCATAGGACTAGCGGGGTATAGCACAGATACGCAGTATTTT. Its protein product is CASSIGLAGYSTDTQYF. V is TRBV5-1 and J is TRBJ2-3; 12 bases line up with TRBD2. This CDR3 comprises 17 residues. Germline V CDR1 and CDR2: SGHRS, YFSETQ. J lost 0 bases, V lost 4 bases, and 6 bases had no gene match.

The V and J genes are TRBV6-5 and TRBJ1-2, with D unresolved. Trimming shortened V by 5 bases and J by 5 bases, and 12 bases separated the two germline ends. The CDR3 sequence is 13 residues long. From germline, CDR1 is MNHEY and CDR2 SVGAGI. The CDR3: CASSPGSGYGYTF. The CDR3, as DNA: TGTGCCAGCAGTCCCGGATCCGGGTATGGCTACACCTTC.

DNA of the CDR3: TGTGCCAGCAGCTTGTTCGGGGGTGGAGAGACCCAGTACTTC. Translation: CASSLFGGGETQYF. The chain recombines TRBV5-5 with TRBJ2-5; maybe TRBD2 (6 bases). CDR3 size: 14 residues. The germline gives CDR1 SGHKS, CDR2 YYEKEE (reference sequence). The germline V and J ends were trimmed by 1 base and 4 bases, with 11 bases remaining between them.

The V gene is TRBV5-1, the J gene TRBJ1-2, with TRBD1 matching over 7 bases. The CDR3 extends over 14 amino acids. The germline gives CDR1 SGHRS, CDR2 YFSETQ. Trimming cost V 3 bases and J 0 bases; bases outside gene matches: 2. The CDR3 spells CASSYGQANYGYTF. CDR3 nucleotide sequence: TGCGCCAGCAGCTATGGACAGGCTAACTATGGCTACACCTTC.

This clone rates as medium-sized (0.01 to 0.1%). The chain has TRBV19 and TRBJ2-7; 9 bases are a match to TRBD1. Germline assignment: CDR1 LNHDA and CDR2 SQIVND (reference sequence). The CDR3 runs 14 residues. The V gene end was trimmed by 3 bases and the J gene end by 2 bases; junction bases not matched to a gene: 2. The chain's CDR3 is CASSIGTGTYEQYF. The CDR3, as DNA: TGTGCCAGTAGTATTGGGACAGGGACCTACGAGCAGTACTTC.

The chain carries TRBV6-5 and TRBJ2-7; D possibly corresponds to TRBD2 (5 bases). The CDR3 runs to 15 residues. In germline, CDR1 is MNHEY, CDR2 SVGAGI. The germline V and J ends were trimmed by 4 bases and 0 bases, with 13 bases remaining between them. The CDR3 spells CASSSGRGYSYEQYF. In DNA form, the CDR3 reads TGTGCCAGCAGTTCAGGACGGGGTTACTCCTACGAGCAGTACTTC.

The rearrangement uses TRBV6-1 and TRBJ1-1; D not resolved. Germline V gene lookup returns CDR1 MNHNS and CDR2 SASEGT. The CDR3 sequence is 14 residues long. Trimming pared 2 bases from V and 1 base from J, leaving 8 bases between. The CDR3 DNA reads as TGTGCCAGCAGTGAATGGAGTAGGAACACTGAAGCTTTCTTT. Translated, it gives CASSEWSRNTEAFF.

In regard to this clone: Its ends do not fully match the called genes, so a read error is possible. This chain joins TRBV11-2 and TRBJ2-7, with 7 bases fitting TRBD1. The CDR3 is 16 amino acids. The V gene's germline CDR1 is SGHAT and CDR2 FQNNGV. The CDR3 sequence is CASSLGAGTDFYGQYF. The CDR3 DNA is TGTGCCAGCAGCTTAGGGGCTGGGACAGATTTCTACGGGCAGTACTTC.

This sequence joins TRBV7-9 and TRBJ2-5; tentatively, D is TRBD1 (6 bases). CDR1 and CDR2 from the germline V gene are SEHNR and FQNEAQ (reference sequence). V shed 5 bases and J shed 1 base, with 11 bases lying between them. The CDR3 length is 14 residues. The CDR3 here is CASSETTGQETQYF. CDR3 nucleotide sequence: TGTGCCAGCAGCGAGACGACAGGCCAAGAGACCCAGTACTTC.